The 18 T cell receptor beta chains below come from one sample, sequenced in a study of vaccination and CD4 T cells after COVID-19. These receptors' antigens are unknown. Sequence data for DNA of cultured CD4+ T cells were generated by the Oncomine TCR Beta short-read assay. TCRdb itself ran the PCR reads through MiXCR, one entry per CDR3 protein. Of under 3,500 distinct CDR3 sequences listed, roughly 23% are singletons. As for treatment: roughly 10-day PBMC culture with coronavirus spike peptide pools or control peptides (ViraFEST assay). The input for sequencing was CD4+ T cells from blood, cultured in vitro, taken after SARS-CoV-2 vaccination. The receptors were sampled from a human donor who had recovered from COVID-19.

The sample holds a few counts of this clonotype. The rearrangement uses TRBV10-3 and TRBJ2-5; 10 nucleotides agree with TRBD2. In germline, CDR1 is ENHRY, CDR2 SYGVKD. CDR3 length: 17 amino acids. The J segment lost 5 bases and the V segment lost 0 bases, leaving 9 bases of the junction unmatched. The CDR3 nucleotides read TGTGCCATCAGTGAGTCGAGGCTAGCGGGGGCCAGGGAGACCCAGTACTTC. The encoded protein is CAISESRLAGARETQYF.

This clonotype has more than one count but fewer than ten. J is TRBJ2-3 and V is TRBV7-9, with TRBD1 matching 7 bases. The germline V gene has CDR1 SEHNR and CDR2 FQNEAQ (reference sequence). The CDR3 runs 15 residues. V was pared by 3 bases and J by 1 base, with 4 bases of the junction left unmatched. DNA of the CDR3: TGTGCCAGCAGCTTTGACAGGGAGCGCACAGATACGCAGTATTTT. It specifies CASSFDRERTDTQYF.

J is TRBJ2-7 and V is TRBV5-8; D not resolved. Trimming left V 6 bases short and J 4 bases short, with 8 bases between. The CDR3 is 11 amino acids. Germline V gene sequence: CDR1 SGHTS, CDR2 YDEGEE. Here the CDR3 DNA reads TGTGCCAGCACCCCCGAATACGAGCAGTACTTC. The encoded protein is CASTPEYEQYF. The full variable domain, in which reference TRBV5-8 and TRBJ2-7 provide the parts outside the CDR3, is EAGVTQSPTHLIKTRGQQATLRCSPISGHTSVYWYQQALGLGLQFLLWYDEGEERNRGNFPPRFSGRQFPNYSSELNVNALELEDSALYLCASTPEYEQYFGPGTRLTVT.

This clonotype showed up just a few times. This chain uses TRBV7-8 with TRBJ1-2; D unresolved. The germline V gene has CDR1 SGHVS and CDR2 FQNEAQ. This CDR3 has 11 residues. V lost 3 bases and J lost 11, with 10 bases in between. This CDR3 reads CASSLSWDYTF. The DNA for the CDR3 is TGTGCCAGCAGCTTGTCGTGGGATTACACCTTC.

The V call is TRBV20-1, the J call TRBJ1-2; TRBD1 matches 7 bases. This CDR3 is 15 amino acids long. In germline, CDR1 is DFQATT, CDR2 SNEGSKA (reference sequence). The J segment lost 6 bases and the V segment lost 3 bases, leaving 13 bases of the junction unmatched. The CDR3 sequence: CSASLPTGRVDGYTF. The DNA of the CDR3 is TGCAGTGCTAGCCTGCCGACAGGGAGGGTAGATGGCTACACCTTC.

V and J are TRBV20-1 and TRBJ1-2; 7 bases match TRBD1. Germline CDR1 is DFQATT and CDR2 is SNEGSKA (reference sequence). The CDR3 is made up of 13 amino acids. The trim removed 6 bases at V and 4 bases at J, leaving 8 bases unmatched. CDR3 nucleotides: TGCAGTGCCCCTAACAGGGGTAGCTATGGCTACACCTTC. This gives the protein CSAPNRGSYGYTF.

This clonotype is termed medium-sized (0.01 to 0.1%). The V call is TRBV7-6, the J call TRBJ2-7, with a weak D call TRBD2 (6 bases). The CDR3 runs to 15 residues. Trimming shortened V by 1 base and J by 3 bases, and 13 bases separated the two germline ends. CDR1 and CDR2 from the germline V gene are SGHVS and FNYEAQ. CDR3 nucleotide sequence: TGTGCCAGCAGCTTAGGGACTAAGACCATCTACGAGCAGTACTTC. Residues: CASSLGTKTIYEQYF. Based on the CDR3 plus reference TRBV7-6 and TRBJ2-7, the full variable domain is GAGVSQSPRYKVTKRGQDVALRCDPISGHVSLYWYRQALGQGPEFLTYFNYEAQQDKSGLPNDRFSAERPEGSISTLTIQRTEQRDSAMYRCASSLGTKTIYEQYFGPGTRLTVT.

To note about this clonotype: The junction departs from germline at one end; a sequencing error may be responsible. This chain connects TRBV7-3 to TRBJ2-6; D not resolved. This CDR3 is built from 16 residues. Germline values: CDR1 SGHTA, CDR2 FQGTGA. In DNA, the CDR3 is TGCGCCAGCAGCCAAGATTATTTCTCTGGGGCCAACGTCCTGACTTTC. Protein sequence: CASSQDYFSGANVLTF.

This clonotype was seen a few times. CDR3 residues: CASSLAGTLYEQYF. CDR3 DNA sequence: TGTGCCAGCAGCTTGGCCGGGACACTCTACGAGCAGTACTTC. This chain connects TRBV5-8 to TRBJ2-7, with D maybe TRBD1 (6 bases). CDR1 SGHTS and CDR2 YDEGEE come from the germline V gene. The CDR3 totals 14 residues. V lost 0 bases to trimming and J lost 3 bases, with 10 bases between them.

The chain has TRBV6-5 and TRBJ2-1, with D perhaps TRBD1 (5 bases). The CDR3 loop spans 15 amino acids. The V end lost 2 bases, the J end lost 0 bases, and 8 bases lay between the germline ends. Germline V gene lookup returns CDR1 MNHEY and CDR2 SVGAGI. This chain's CDR3 is CASSYEDTSYNEQFF. As DNA, the CDR3 is TGTGCCAGCAGTTACGAGGACACCTCCTACAATGAGCAGTTCTTC.

In its sample, this clonotype ranks as large. The chain is built from TRBV15 and TRBJ2-2; D assignment may be TRBD1 or TRBD2 (6 bases each). The CDR3 extends over 15 amino acids. Trimming stripped 2 bases from V and 3 bases from J, with 10 bases between. Germline-derived CDR1 and CDR2 are LNHNV and YYDKDF (reference sequence). In nucleotides, the CDR3 is TGTGCCACCAGCAGATCGGGGGCCTACACCGGGGAGCTGTTTTTT. Translated, it gives CATSRSGAYTGELFF.

This clonotype was seen only a few times. This chain's CDR3 is CASSYGQPYEQYF. CDR3 in DNA: TGTGCCAGCAGTTACGGTCAGCCTTACGAGCAGTACTTC. The rearrangement joins TRBV6-5 to TRBJ2-7; D ambiguous. This CDR3 is built from 13 residues. The ends were cut back, 2 bases at V and 4 bases at J, with 9 bases in the middle. Germline-derived CDR1 and CDR2 are MNHEY and SVGAGI.

Relative to its sample, this clonotype is medium-sized. J is TRBJ2-5 and V is TRBV5-4; D is undetermined. The germline V gene has CDR1 SGHNT and CDR2 YYREEE (reference sequence). This CDR3 is 14 amino acids long. Trimming took 1 base from V and 6 from J, leaving 13 bases between them. The chain's CDR3 is CASSLLQAEQTQYF. The CDR3 nucleotides are TGTGCCAGCAGCTTGCTCCAGGCGGAACAGACCCAGTACTTC. Supplemented by reference TRBV5-4 and TRBJ2-5, the full variable domain reads ETGVTQSPTHLIKTRGQQVTLRCSSQSGHNTVSWYQQALGQGPQFIFQYYREEENGRGNFPPRFSGLQFPNYSSELNVNALELDDSALYLCASSLLQAEQTQYFGPGTRLLVL.

In its sample, this clonotype ranks as medium-sized. The CDR3, as DNA: TGTGCCACCAGCGTACAGGACAGTTTAGAGACCCAGTACTTC. This encodes CATSVQDSLETQYF. The rearrangement uses TRBV15 and TRBJ2-5, with D perhaps TRBD1 (6 bases). This CDR3 spans 14 amino acids. CDR1 and CDR2 from the germline V gene are LNHNV and YYDKDF (reference sequence). V was clipped by 5 bases and J by 4 bases, with 14 bases between them. Full variable domain (outside the CDR3, taken from reference TRBV15 and TRBJ2-5): DAMVIQNPRYQVTQFGKPVTLSCSQTLNHNVMYWYQQKSSQAPKLLFHYYDKDFNNEADTPDNFQSRRPNTSFCFLDIRSPGLGDTAMYLCATSVQDSLETQYFGPGTRLLVL.

The J gene is TRBJ1-5, the V gene TRBV4-1; 9 bases match TRBD1. V dropped 5 bases and J dropped 5; count of bases not matched to a gene: 7. This CDR3 has 15 residues. Germline CDR1 and CDR2: MGHRA and YSYEKL. In DNA, the CDR3 is TGCGCCAGCAGCGGGACAGGGTTCTTGTATCAGCCCCAGCATTTT. Translated: CASSGTGFLYQPQHF.

This clonotype occurred a few times. This chain uses TRBV6-4 with TRBJ2-1, with unresolved D. This CDR3 spans 13 amino acids. Germline V gene sequence: CDR1 MRHNA, CDR2 SNTAGT. V was trimmed by 4 bases and J by 4 bases, leaving 8 bases between them. CDR3: CASSASWYNEQFF. The DNA for the CDR3 is TGTGCCAGCAGTGCCTCTTGGTACAATGAGCAGTTCTTC.

Within the sample, this clonotype is medium-sized. The chain is built from TRBV20-1 and TRBJ2-5; D possibly corresponds to TRBD1 (6 bases). Deletions cut 0 bases from V and 5 bases from J, with 22 bases between. The CDR3 length is 17 residues. Looked up from germline, CDR1 is DFQATT and CDR2 is SNEGSKA (reference sequence). The chain's CDR3 is CSARDGFSGGQGETQYF. CDR3 in DNA: TGCAGTGCTAGAGATGGTTTTAGTGGGGGACAAGGGGAGACCCAGTACTTC.

This clonotype is deemed medium-sized. The V and J genes are TRBV6-1 and TRBJ2-7; 12 bases agree with TRBD2. The CDR3 totals 14 residues. Germline trimming cut 6 bases from V and 4 bases from J; bases unmatched to any gene: 4. CDR1 and CDR2 from the germline V gene are MNHNS and SASEGT. In DNA, the CDR3 is TGTGCCAGCAGGCCCACTAGCGGGGGGTACGAGCAGTACTTC. Its translation is CASRPTSGGYEQYF.